This T cell receptor (beta chain) came from a study of T cell clusters in autoimmune cytopenias. Study summary: Per sample, median TRB depth was about 51,000 reads, yielding a median roughly 2,000 distinct clonotypes. General study points: TRB repertoire shifts in secondary cytopenia and chronic lymphocytic leukemia mostly reflected lymphoma, not autoimmunity. Exclusive TRB clusters were about 3-fold more numerous in healthy donors than in active autoimmune hepatitis. Primary autoimmune cytopenia patients appeared to lack physiological T cell clusters present in healthy donors.

TRB amplification used 250 ng of peripheral blood genomic DNA. There are 16 residues in the CDR3. Per the germline V gene, CDR1 is SGHDN and CDR2 is FVKESK. TRB rearrangements were amplified by touch-down multiplex PCR with mixed TRB-A/B primers. Reprocessing the multiplex PCR reads, TCRdb reports a single entry for every CDR3 protein and omits DNA. In all, the sample yields about 5,000 distinct CDR3 sequences. A word on this clonotype: Its antigen is not identified.

This sequence joins TRBV14 and TRBJ2-1; the TCRdb D gene call, TRBD1, has no DNA to confirm it. The specimen sequenced was peripheral blood. The sequence was collected from a human donor with an autoimmune cytopenia or autoimmune hepatitis (not recorded which). This chain's CDR3 is CASSPNPFVTYNEQFF. Full variable domain (remainder filled in from reference TRBV14 and TRBJ2-1): EAGVTQFPSHSVIEKGQTVTLRCDPISGHDNLYWYRRVMGKEIKFLLHFVKESKQDESGMPNNRFLAERTGGTYSTLKVQPAELEDSGVYFCASSPNPFVTYNEQFFGPGTRLTVL.